The T cell receptor beta chain under discussion was sequenced for a study of CD8 T cells in Susac syndrome (dated by TCRdb to the late 2010s). For the study in its entirety: Of the Susac syndrome patients who were sequenced, about eight were in clinical remission while about six had clinically active disease. At blood withdrawal, Susac syndrome patients were either therapy-naive, taking corticosteroids (in some cases with IVIg as well), or taking IVIg alone. The study used repertoire sequencing to test whether antigen drove CD8+ T cell activation and differentiation in Susac syndrome. The study compared CD8+ T cell repertoire clonality among about a dozen healthy donors, approximately 14 Susac syndrome patients and approximately 16 multiple sclerosis patients.

Peripheral blood CD8+ and CD4+ T cells from healthy donors, Susac syndrome patients and multiple sclerosis patients were profiled by high-throughput TCR beta sequencing. The Susac syndrome patients fulfilled recently defined diagnostic criteria for either definite or probable disease. Bulk CD8+ and CD4+ T cells were purified by magnetic negative isolation, whereas CD8+ TEMRA cells were enriched by FACS. Blood was collected in EDTA tubes and processed within 24 hours, with PBMCs isolated through density gradient centrifugation. PBMCs destined for TCR sequencing were cryopreserved in liquid nitrogen and later thawed in a 37 °C water bath. The sorted or isolated CD4+, CD8+ and CD8+ TEMRA cells reached a purity of at least 90%. General conclusions and limits of the study: Clonal expansion was seen in Susac syndrome CD8+ repertoires, peaking in CD8+ TEMRA cells and being greater in clinically active patients than in remitting ones. Looking at Susac-specific public clones, the researchers identified approximately 15 in the total CD8+ repertoire and roughly 5 in the CD8+ TEMRA repertoire. The number of individuals in the TCR sequencing and HLA analysis was recognized as being relatively small.

RNA was extracted using the RNeasy kit, and roughly 0.5 to 1 ug of the RNA was reverse transcribed with random hexamers. The immunoSEQ multiplex PCR assay, which covers 54 Vbeta and 13 Jbeta segments, was used to amplify TCR beta CDR3 regions. Bias from PCR amplification was corrected by using a synthetic template baseline for primer optimization and for computational correction. The published analysis was carried out like this. Only productive sequences were kept, with reads annotated to V, D and J genes according to IMGT and analyzed in immunoSEQ Analyzer. Clonality was calculated as one minus the Shannon entropy normalized by log2 of the number of productive unique sequences. Public and private clones were assessed among the 100 most prevalent clones of each patient and control. Clones were defined as Susac-specific if absent from the healthy and MS cohorts, from around 1,000 published viral clones and from other ImmuneACCESS disease sequences. In TCRdb, the public reads were trimmed at Q25 with fastp and aligned with MiXCR, with productive beta chains retained. One record per CDR3 amino acid sequence lists the most common genes and DNA. The V and J calls here are based on TCRdb, not the publication. Within this sample are 95,000 to 150,000 distinct CDR3 sequences, with around 94% of them counted one time only. The top ten clones comprise about 0.3% of the sample.

From the cysteine up to the phenylalanine, the CDR3 has a length of 17 residues. Only the CDR3 DNA is retained, 51 bases long and in frame from the first base. Compared with germline, V lacks 3 bases and J lacks 2 bases; bases without a gene match: 10. CDR1 is given as SGHRS and CDR2 as YFSETQ, both from the germline V gene. Remarks on this clonotype: Its antigen is currently not known. No base-level quality is on record; no much larger clone is a single base apart.

In this chain, TRBV5-1 is recombined with TRBJ2-1; 8 junctional bases match TRBD2. The clonotype comes from a human donor with Susac syndrome. Sequencing used CD8+ T cells from PBMCs. The nucleotides read TGCGCCAGCAGCTCAACTAGCGGATGGCCGACCTACAATGAGCAGTTCTTC. Translated, this is CASSSTSGWPTYNEQFF.